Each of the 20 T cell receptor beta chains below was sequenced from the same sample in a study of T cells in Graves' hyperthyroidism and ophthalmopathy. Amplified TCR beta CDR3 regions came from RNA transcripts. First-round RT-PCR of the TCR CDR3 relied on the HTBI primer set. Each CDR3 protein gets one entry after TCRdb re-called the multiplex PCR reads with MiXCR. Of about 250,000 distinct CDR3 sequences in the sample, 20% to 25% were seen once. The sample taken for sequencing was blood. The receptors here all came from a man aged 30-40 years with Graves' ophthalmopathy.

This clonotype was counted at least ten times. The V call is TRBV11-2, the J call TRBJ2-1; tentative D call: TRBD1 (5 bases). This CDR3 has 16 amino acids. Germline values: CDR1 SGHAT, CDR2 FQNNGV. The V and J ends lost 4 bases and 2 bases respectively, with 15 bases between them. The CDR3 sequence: CASSSPWARAYNEQFF. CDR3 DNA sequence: TGTGCCAGCAGCTCCCCCTGGGCCAGGGCCTACAATGAGCAGTTCTTC.

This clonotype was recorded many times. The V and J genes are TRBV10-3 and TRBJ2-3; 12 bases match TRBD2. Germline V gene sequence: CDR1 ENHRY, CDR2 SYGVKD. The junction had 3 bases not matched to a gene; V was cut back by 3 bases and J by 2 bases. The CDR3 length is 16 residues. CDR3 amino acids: CAISERLAGDTDTQYF. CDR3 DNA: TGTGCCATCAGTGAAAGACTAGCGGGAGACACAGATACGCAGTATTTT.

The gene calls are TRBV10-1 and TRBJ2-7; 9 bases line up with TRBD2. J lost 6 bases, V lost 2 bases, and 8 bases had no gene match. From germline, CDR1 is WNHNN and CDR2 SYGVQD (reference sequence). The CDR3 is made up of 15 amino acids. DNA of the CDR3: TGCGCCAGCAGTGAGAATGTAGCGGGAGCCTCCGAGCAGTACTTC. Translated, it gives CASSENVAGASEQYF.

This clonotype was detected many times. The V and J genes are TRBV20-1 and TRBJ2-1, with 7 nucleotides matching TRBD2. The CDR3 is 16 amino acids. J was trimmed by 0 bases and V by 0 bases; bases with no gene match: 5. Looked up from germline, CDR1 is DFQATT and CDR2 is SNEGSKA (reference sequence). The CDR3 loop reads CSARDLGGSSYNEQFF. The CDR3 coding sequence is TGCAGTGCTAGAGATCTGGGCGGGAGCTCCTACAATGAGCAGTTCTTC.

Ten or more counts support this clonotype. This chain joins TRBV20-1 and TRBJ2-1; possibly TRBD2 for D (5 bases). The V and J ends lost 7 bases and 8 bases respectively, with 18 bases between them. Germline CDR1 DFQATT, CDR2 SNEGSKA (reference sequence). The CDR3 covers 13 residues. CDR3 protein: CSGRMGSWDEQFF. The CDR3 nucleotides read TGCAGTGGAAGGATGGGGAGTTGGGATGAGCAGTTCTTC.

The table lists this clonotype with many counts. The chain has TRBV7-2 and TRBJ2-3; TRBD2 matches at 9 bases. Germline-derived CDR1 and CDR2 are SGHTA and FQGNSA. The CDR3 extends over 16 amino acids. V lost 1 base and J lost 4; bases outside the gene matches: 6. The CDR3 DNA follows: TGTGCCAGCAGCTTAGTAGGTAGCGGGAGAGCAGATACGCAGTATTTT. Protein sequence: CASSLVGSGRADTQYF. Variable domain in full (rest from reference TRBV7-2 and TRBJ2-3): GAGVSQSPSNKVTEKGKDVELRCDPISGHTALYWYRQSLGQGLEFLIYFQGNSAPDKSGLPSDRFSAERTGGSVSTLTIQRTQQEDSAVYLCASSLVGSGRADTQYFGPGTRLTVL.

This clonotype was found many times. CDR3 bases: TGCGCCAGCAGCTTGGCCAGGGAGGGCATGAACACTGAAGCTTTCTTT. Encoded protein: CASSLAREGMNTEAFF. This rearrangement joins TRBV5-1 to TRBJ1-1; tentatively, D is TRBD1 (5 bases). Germline loops: CDR1 SGHRS, CDR2 YFSETQ. The CDR3 is 16 amino acids. Trimming took 0 bases from V and 0 from J, leaving 12 bases between them.

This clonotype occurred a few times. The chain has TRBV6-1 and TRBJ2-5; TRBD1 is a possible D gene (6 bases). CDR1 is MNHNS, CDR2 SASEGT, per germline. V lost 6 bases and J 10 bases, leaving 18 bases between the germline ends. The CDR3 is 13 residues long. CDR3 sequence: CASRKTRTARQYF. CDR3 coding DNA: TGTGCCAGCAGAAAAACCCGGACAGCTCGCCAGTACTTC.

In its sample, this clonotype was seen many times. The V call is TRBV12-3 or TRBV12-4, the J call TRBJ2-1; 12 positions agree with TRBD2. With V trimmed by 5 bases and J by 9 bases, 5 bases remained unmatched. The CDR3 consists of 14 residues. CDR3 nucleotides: TGTGCCAGCAGTCCGCCGGGACTAGCGGGTGAGCAGTTCTTC. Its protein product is CASSPPGLAGEQFF.

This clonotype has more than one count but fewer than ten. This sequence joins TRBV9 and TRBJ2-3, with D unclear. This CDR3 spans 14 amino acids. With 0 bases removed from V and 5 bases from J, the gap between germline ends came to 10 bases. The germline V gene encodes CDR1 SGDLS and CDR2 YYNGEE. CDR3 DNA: TGTGCCAGCAGCGTAGCCCAGCGCGAAGATACGCAGTATTTT. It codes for CASSVAQREDTQYF. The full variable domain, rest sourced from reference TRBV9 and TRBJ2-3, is DSGVTQTPKHLITATGQRVTLRCSPRSGDLSVYWYQQSLDQGLQFLIQYYNGEERAKGNILERFSAQQFPDLHSELNLSSLELGDSALYFCASSVAQREDTQYFGPGTRLTVL.

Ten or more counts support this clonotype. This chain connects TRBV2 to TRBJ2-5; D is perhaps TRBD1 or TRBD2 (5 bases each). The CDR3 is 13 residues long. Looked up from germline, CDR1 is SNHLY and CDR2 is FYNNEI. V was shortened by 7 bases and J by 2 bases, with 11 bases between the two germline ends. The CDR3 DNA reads TGTGCCAGCAACCGGGACCAGCAAGAGACCCAGTACTTC. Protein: CASNRDQQETQYF.

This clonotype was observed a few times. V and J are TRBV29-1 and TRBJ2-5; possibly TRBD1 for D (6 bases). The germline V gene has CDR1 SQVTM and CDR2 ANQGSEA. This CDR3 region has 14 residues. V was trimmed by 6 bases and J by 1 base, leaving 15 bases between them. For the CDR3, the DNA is TGCAGCGTCGATCGCGGACAGCGCCAAGAGACCCAGTACTTC. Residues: CSVDRGQRQETQYF. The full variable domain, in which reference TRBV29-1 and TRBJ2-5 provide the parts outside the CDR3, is SAVISQKPSRDICQRGTSLTIQCQVDSQVTMMFWYRQQPGQSLTLIATANQGSEATYESGFVIDKFPISRPNLTFSTLTVSNMSPEDSSIYLCSVDRGQRQETQYFGPGTRLLVL.

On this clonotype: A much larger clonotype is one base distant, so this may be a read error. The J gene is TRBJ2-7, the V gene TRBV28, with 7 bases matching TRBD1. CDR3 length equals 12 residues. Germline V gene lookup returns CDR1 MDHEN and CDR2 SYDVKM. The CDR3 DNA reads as TGTGCCGTCGGCAGGGGGTCCTACGTGCAGTACTTC. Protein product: CAVGRGSYVQYF.

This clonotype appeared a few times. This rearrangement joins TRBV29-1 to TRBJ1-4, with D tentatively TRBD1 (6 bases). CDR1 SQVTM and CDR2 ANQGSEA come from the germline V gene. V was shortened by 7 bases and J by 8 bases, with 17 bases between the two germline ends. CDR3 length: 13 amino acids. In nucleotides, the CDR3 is TGCAGCGCCCAGGGTCGGGGGCGAGAAAAACTGTTTTTT. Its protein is CSAQGRGREKLFF.

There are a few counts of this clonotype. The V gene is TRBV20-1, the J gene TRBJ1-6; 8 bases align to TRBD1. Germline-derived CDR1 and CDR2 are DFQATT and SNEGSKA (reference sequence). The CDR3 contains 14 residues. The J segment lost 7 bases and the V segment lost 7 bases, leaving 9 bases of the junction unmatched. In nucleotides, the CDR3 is TGCAGTGTCCCAGGACAGGGCAACAATTCACCCCTCCACTTT. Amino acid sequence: CSVPGQGNNSPLHF.

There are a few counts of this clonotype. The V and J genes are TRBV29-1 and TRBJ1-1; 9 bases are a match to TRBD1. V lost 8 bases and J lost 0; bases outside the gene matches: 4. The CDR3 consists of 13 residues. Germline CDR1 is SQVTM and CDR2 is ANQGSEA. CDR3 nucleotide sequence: TGCAGCTCCACAGGGGGCCTGAACACTGAAGCTTTCTTT. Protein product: CSSTGGLNTEAFF.

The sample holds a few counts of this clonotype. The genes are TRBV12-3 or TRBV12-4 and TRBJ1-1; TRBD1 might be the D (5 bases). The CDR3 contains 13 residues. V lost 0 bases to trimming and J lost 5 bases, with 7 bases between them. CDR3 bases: TGTGCCAGCAGTTTAGCGCAGGGTACTGAAGCTTTCTTT. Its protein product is CASSLAQGTEAFF.

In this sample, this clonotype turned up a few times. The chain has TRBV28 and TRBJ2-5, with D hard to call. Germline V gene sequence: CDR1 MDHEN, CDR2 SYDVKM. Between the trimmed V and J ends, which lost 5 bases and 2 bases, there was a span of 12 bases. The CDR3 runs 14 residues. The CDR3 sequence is CASSRPWGQETQYF. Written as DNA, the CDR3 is TGTGCCAGCAGTCGCCCCTGGGGACAAGAGACCCAGTACTTC.

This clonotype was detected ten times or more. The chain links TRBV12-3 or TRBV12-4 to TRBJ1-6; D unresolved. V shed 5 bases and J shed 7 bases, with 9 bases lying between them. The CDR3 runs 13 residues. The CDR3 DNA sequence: TGTGCCAGCAGTGAAAGGTTGAATTCACCCCTCCACTTT. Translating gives CASSERLNSPLHF.

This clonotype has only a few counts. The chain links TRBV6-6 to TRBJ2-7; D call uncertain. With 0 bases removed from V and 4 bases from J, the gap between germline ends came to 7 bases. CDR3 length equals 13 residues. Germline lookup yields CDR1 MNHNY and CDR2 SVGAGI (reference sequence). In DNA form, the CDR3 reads TGTGCCAGCAGTTACTCGCTAAATTACGAGCAGTACTTC. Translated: CASSYSLNYEQYF.